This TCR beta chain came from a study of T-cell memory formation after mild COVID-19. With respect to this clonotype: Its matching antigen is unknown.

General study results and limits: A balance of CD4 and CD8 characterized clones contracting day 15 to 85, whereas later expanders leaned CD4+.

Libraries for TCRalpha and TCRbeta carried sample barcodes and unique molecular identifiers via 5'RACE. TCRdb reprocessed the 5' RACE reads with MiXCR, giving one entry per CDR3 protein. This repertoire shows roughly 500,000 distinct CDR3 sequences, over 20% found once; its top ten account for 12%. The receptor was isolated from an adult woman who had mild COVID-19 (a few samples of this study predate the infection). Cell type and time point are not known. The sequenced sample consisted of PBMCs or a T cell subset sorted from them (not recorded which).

CDR3 nucleotides: TGCGCCAGCAGCTTGGGCCCGCTAGCGGGCGGCTACAATGAGCAGTTCTTC. It yields the protein CASSLGPLAGGYNEQFF. This chain links TRBV5-1 with TRBJ2-1; 8 bases agree with TRBD2. This CDR3 spans 17 amino acids. Trimming at V came to 0 bases and at J to 3 bases, leaving 8 bases not matched to a gene. Germline CDR1 reads SGHRS; CDR2 reads YFSETQ. Variable domain in full (rest from reference TRBV5-1 and TRBJ2-1): KAGVTQTPRYLIKTRGQQVTLSCSPISGHRSVSWYQQTPGQGLQFLFEYFSETQRNKGNFPGRFSGRQFSNSRSEMNVSTLELGDSALYLCASSLGPLAGGYNEQFFGPGTRLTVL.